This is a list of T cell receptor beta chains from one sample in a study of post-analysis software for immune sequencing data. TCRdb re-called the PCR reads with MiXCR, one entry per CDR3 protein. The sample includes some 690,000 distinct CDR3 sequences, around 60% of them seen just once. The sequencing sample was made of blood. All receptors come from a girl aged 2 to 10 with multiple sclerosis. Both conserved end residues are part of each CDR3. Each record gives: V gene, CDR3 length, J gene, clone size, D gene, CDR3 DNA, CDR3 protein. D genes are given only for firm matches. Clone size, where shown, is once, few, many, or a class for clones that have expanded.

TRBV29-1,16,TRBJ2-3,NA,NA,TGCAGCGTTGCAGGCGAGGGCGGGTACAGCACAGATACGCAGTATTTT,CSVAGEGGYSTDTQYF
TRBV7-8,17,TRBJ2-1,NA,TRBD2,TGTGCCAGCAGCTTACCCCCTAGCGGGGTTTCCTACAATGAGCAGTTCTTC,CASSLPPSGVSYNEQFF
TRBV15,17,TRBJ2-1,NA,NA,TGTGCCACCAGCAGAGAGGGTTTTGGTATATCCTACAATGAGCAGTTCTTC,CATSREGFGISYNEQFF
TRBV3-1,17,TRBJ2-1,NA,TRBD2,TGTGCCAGCAGCCAAGACCACCTAGCGGGAGTCTACAATGAGCAGTTCTTC,CASSQDHLAGVYNEQFF
TRBV15,13,TRBJ2-1,NA,NA,TGTGCCACCAGCAACCGACTATACAATGAGCAGTTCTTC,CATSNRLYNEQFF
TRBV12-3/TRBV12-4,15,TRBJ2-5,few,NA,TGTGCCAGCAGTGGCCGGACTCCGGGGCTGGAGACCCAGTACTTC,CASSGRTPGLETQYF
TRBV4-2,12,TRBJ1-4,NA,NA,TGTGCCAGCTCCCAGGTTGGTGAAAAACTGTTTTTT,CASSQVGEKLFF
TRBV20-1,13,TRBJ1-5,NA,NA,TGCAGTGCTAGAGATGCCCCACGGGGGCCCCAGCATTTT,CSARDAPRGPQHF
TRBV6-6,17,TRBJ2-3,few,NA,TGTGCCAGCAGCTACACGATACTACAGGGCTCCGCAGATACGCAGTATTTT,CASSYTILQGSADTQYF
TRBV20-1,12,TRBJ2-7,few,NA,TGCAGTGCTATCGGGGACCCGGGCGAGCAGTACTTC,CSAIGDPGEQYF
TRBV25-1,15,TRBJ1-2,NA,TRBD1,TGTGCCAGCAGTGAATGGGGGACAGGGGAAAATGGCTACACCTTC,CASSEWGTGENGYTF
TRBV7-2,15,TRBJ1-5,NA,NA,TGTGCCAGCAGCTTAGAGCCAGGAGGAGGTCAGCCCCAGCATTTT,CASSLEPGGGQPQHF
TRBV12-3/TRBV12-4,17,TRBJ2-2,NA,NA,TGTGCCAGCACCTTTACCCTCCTGTCGGGAAAGACCGGGGAGCTGTTTTTT,CASTFTLLSGKTGELFF
TRBV7-2,17,TRBJ1-5,NA,NA,TGTGCCAGCAGCTTATCATCTGGCGGAATAAGCAATCAGCCCCAGCATTTT,CASSLSSGGISNQPQHF
TRBV5-1,15,TRBJ2-2,few,TRBD2,TGCGCCAGCAGACTAGCGGGAGAGGGCACCGGGGAGCTGTTTTTT,CASRLAGEGTGELFF
TRBV29-1,13,TRBJ1-4,NA,NA,TGCAGCGTTCCCGCGGGCAGTAATGAAAAACTGTTTTTT,CSVPAGSNEKLFF
TRBV20-1,16,TRBJ2-1,NA,NA,TGCAGTGCTAGCCGGTCAGGGCCAATTTCCTACAATGAGCAGTTCTTC,CSASRSGPISYNEQFF
TRBV6-5,15,TRBJ2-1,few,TRBD2,TGTGCCAGCAGTTGGACTAGCGGGGACTACAATGAGCAGTTCTTC,CASSWTSGDYNEQFF
TRBV12-3/TRBV12-4,13,TRBJ2-7,NA,TRBD1,TGTGCCAGCAGTCAATACAGGGGCTACGAGCAGTACTTC,CASSQYRGYEQYF
TRBV7-3,18,TRBJ2-1,NA,TRBD2,TGTGCCAGCAGCTTATTAGGGAGGGCTACCCGAGTCCCCAATGAGCAGTTCTTC,CASSLLGRATRVPNEQFF
TRBV5-5,17,TRBJ2-3,NA,NA,TGTGCCAGCAGTAATTTCGCCGGGACATCTAGCACAGATACGCAGTATTTT,CASSNFAGTSSTDTQYF
TRBV12-3/TRBV12-4,14,TRBJ2-7,NA,TRBD2,TGTGCCAGCAGTTTTTACAGCGGGACGTACGAGCAGTACTTC,CASSFYSGTYEQYF
TRBV5-6,19,TRBJ2-3,NA,NA,TGTGCCAGCAGTTCTCCCTCCGGGACTTCCCCTAAGCAGGGAGATACGCAGTATTTT,CASSSPSGTSPKQGDTQYF
TRBV7-3,15,TRBJ2-1,once,NA,TGTGCCAGCAGCTTAATACAGGGTAGAGGGGATGAGCAGTTCTTC,CASSLIQGRGDEQFF
TRBV5-6,16,TRBJ2-3,NA,TRBD1,TGTGCCAGCAGCGCGACAGGGGAGTGGAGCACAGATACGCAGTATTTT,CASSATGEWSTDTQYF
TRBV4-2,15,TRBJ2-3,once,NA,TGTGCCAGCAGCCAAGAGGAACAGGGTGTCGGTACGCAGTATTTT,CASSQEEQGVGTQYF
TRBV6-5,10,TRBJ1-1,NA,NA,TGTGCCAGCGGTTTCACTGAAGCTTTCTTT,CASGFTEAFF
TRBV7-9,16,TRBJ1-4,NA,TRBD1,TGTGCCAGCAGCCGCGGGACAGCAAGGTCTAATGAAAAACTGTTTTTT,CASSRGTARSNEKLFF
TRBV2,17,TRBJ2-4,few,TRBD2,TGTGCCAGCAGGAGATCCGGATCTAGCGGGGGGGAAAACATTCAGTACTTC,CASRRSGSSGGENIQYF
TRBV12-3/TRBV12-4,15,TRBJ2-1,NA,NA,TGTGCCAGCAGTCCCTCGGACCTAGGGGGCAATGAGCAGTTCTTC,CASSPSDLGGNEQFF
TRBV3-1,15,TRBJ2-5,few,NA,TGTGCCAGCAGCCAAAGAGGGAGTCGCCAAGAGACCCAGTACTTC,CASSQRGSRQETQYF
TRBV12-3/TRBV12-4,14,TRBJ1-2,few,TRBD1,TGTGCCAGCAGCGGACAGGGGGCTAACTATGGCTACACCTTC,CASSGQGANYGYTF
TRBV5-1,17,TRBJ2-1,NA,TRBD2,TGCGCCAGCAGCTTTGGACTAGCGGGGGGGCCCTACAATGAGCAGTTCTTC,CASSFGLAGGPYNEQFF
TRBV20-1,21,TRBJ2-3,NA,TRBD2,TGCAGTGCTAGGGAGGCTAGCGGGAGGTATAAGAACATAAGGAGCACAGATACGCAGTATTTT,CSAREASGRYKNIRSTDTQYF
TRBV4-1,15,TRBJ2-7,NA,TRBD2,TGCGCCAGCAGCCAAATGGGACTAGCGACCCACGAGCAGTACTTC,CASSQMGLATHEQYF
TRBV7-8,15,TRBJ2-1,few,NA,TGTGCCAGCAGTGTCTCGATGAGCTCCTACAATGAGCAGTTCTTC,CASSVSMSSYNEQFF
TRBV18,17,TRBJ2-3,NA,TRBD1,TGTGCCAGCTCACCACCTGGGACAGGGTCACGCACAGATACGCAGTATTTT,CASSPPGTGSRTDTQYF
TRBV16,16,TRBJ1-2,NA,NA,TGTGCCAGCAGTCAATTCAGAGGCGGGAGGAACTATGGCTACACCTTC,CASSQFRGGRNYGYTF
TRBV7-9,16,TRBJ2-4,NA,NA,TGTGCCAGCAGCTTCTCAGGGAATTTCCCCAAAAACATTCAGTACTTC,CASSFSGNFPKNIQYF